This TCR beta chain comes out of a study of identical twins. Study-level findings and limits: There were fewer insertions in abundant cord blood beta clonotypes, but memory repertoires showed no such pattern.

A few counts support this clonotype. What it binds is unknown. TCRdb re-called the 5' RACE reads through MiXCR, storing one row per CDR3 protein. Counted here are under 1 million distinct CDR3 sequences, 12% occurring once; the ten biggest clones make up around 1.5%. Germline V gives CDR1 MDHEN, CDR2 SYDVKM. The CDR3 sequence is 20 residues long. V was pared by 3 bases and J by 0 bases, with 21 bases between. The same specimen was also included in a second study, on yellow fever vaccine responses in identical twins. That work adds: Twins' vaccine T cell response reportedly seemed partly convergent, partly personalized.

The sequence came from a woman under 30 in good health. The chain uses TRBV28 and TRBJ2-6; possibly TRBD1 for D (7 bases). The sample comprised PBMCs. CDR3 protein: CASSFPTPGGTHSGANVLTF. The CDR3 region has the DNA TGTGCCAGCAGTTTCCCAACCCCAGGGGGGACCCACTCTGGGGCCAACGTCCTGACTTTC.